Following are 3 T cell receptor beta chains from one sample sequenced in a study of blood T cell repertoires in COVID-19. Clones were sequenced by immunoSEQ multiplex PCR, and TCRdb holds only the in-frame ones, with some missing. Among around 200,000 clones, 86% were seen once, and the ten largest hold around 3.5%. The specimen was PBMCs or T cells enriched from blood (not recorded which). These receptors came from a woman in her thirties or forties with acute COVID-19.

The chain recombines TRBV7-9 with TRBJ1-2, with D perhaps TRBD1 (6 bases). This CDR3 has 16 amino acids. Per germline, CDR1 SEHNR and CDR2 FQNEAQ (reference sequence). Trimming took 5 bases from V and 5 from J, leaving 21 bases between them. In DNA, the CDR3 is TGTGCCAGCAGCCTGCTACAGGGACCTCCGGGATATGGCTACACCTTC. Protein sequence: CASSLLQGPPGYGYTF. The whole variable domain, remainder taken from reference TRBV7-9 and TRBJ1-2, is DTGVSQNPRHKITKRGQNVTFRCDPISEHNRLYWYRQTLGQGPEFLTYFQNEAQLEKSRLLSDRFSAERPKGSFSTLEIQRTEQGDSAMYLCASSLLQGPPGYGYTFGSGTRLTVV.

The CDR3 bases are TGTGCCAGCAGCCAAGACCCTGGACTAGCGGGGGATGAGCAGTTCTTC. Translated, it gives CASSQDPGLAGDEQFF. This sequence joins TRBV14 and TRBJ2-1; 13 bases line up with TRBD2. Germline values: CDR1 SGHDN, CDR2 FVKESK. CDR3 size: 16 residues. J was trimmed by 8 bases and V by 0 bases; bases with no gene match: 4.

The rearrangement links TRBV11-1 to TRBJ1-6; 9 nucleotides match TRBD1. V gave up 3 bases and J gave up 7 bases; unmatched junction bases: 1. Germline loops: CDR1 SGHAT, CDR2 FQDESV (reference sequence). The CDR3 is 14 amino acids. The CDR3 protein is CASSFGQGNSPLHF. The CDR3 DNA reads TGTGCCAGCAGCTTTGGACAGGGGAATTCACCCCTCCACTTT. Variable domain in full (rest from reference TRBV11-1 and TRBJ1-6): EAEVAQSPRYKITEKSQAVAFWCDPISGHATLYWYRQILGQGPELLVQFQDESVVDDSQLPKDRFSAERLKGVDSTLKIQPAELGDSAMYLCASSFGQGNSPLHFGNGTRLTVT.